This entry describes one TCR beta chain. The antigen remains undetermined. The entry originates in a study of shared clonotypes between healthy human individuals. Overall study context: The cohort comprised two women and a few men. Their ages spanned 18 to 49 years. Regarding the study as a whole: Non-shared clonotypes had lower generation probabilities than clonotypes shared by all four sorted-subset donors.

This CDR3 has 16 residues. Germline values: CDR1 MNHEY, CDR2 SVGAGI. V shed 4 bases and J 6 bases; nucleotides not matched to a gene: 10. Authors' methods: In the immunoSEQ data, sequences were junction-only and lacked quality scores, so filtering differed. The method was immunoSEQ multiplex PCR; TCRdb's version includes in-frame clones alone and lacks a portion of them. V, J and clone size are taken as reported in that table, and D and trimming were inferred from the DNA itself. The sample yields about 980,000 clones, 60% to 85% seen once. The receptor was derived from a man younger than 30 in good health. What was sequenced was memory CD4+ T cells sorted from blood. Subset denoted: CD45RA-negative fraction. The chain employs TRBV6-5 and TRBJ2-7, with 12 bases identical to TRBD2. The CDR3 loop is CASSSSATSGRSEQYF. In DNA form, the CDR3 reads TGTGCCAGCAGTTCCTCCGCGACTAGCGGGAGAAGCGAGCAGTACTTC.